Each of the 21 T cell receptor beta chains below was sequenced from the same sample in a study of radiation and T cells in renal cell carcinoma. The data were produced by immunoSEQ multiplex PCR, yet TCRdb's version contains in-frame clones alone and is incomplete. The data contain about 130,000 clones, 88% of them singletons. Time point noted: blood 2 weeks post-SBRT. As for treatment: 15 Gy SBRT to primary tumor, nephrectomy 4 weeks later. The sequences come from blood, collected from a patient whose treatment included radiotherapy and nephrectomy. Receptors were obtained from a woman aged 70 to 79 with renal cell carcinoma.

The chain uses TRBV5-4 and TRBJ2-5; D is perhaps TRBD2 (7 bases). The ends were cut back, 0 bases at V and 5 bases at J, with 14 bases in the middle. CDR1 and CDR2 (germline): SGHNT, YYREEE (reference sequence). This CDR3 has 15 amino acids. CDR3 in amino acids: CASSLGGGAGETQYF. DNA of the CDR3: TGTGCCAGCAGCTTGGGAGGGGGGGCCGGTGAGACCCAGTACTTC.

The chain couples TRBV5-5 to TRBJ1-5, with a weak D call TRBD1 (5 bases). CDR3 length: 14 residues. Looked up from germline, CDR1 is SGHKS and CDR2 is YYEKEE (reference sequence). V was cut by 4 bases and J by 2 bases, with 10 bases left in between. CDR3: CASSGDGGNQPQHF. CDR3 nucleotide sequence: TGTGCCAGCAGCGGGGACGGAGGCAATCAGCCCCAGCATTTT.

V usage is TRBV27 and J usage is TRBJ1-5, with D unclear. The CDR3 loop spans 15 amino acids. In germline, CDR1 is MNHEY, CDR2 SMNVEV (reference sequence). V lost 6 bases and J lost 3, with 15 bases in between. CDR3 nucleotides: TGTGCCAGCAGCCCAACCCGGGGATCCAATCAGCCCCAGCATTTT. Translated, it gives CASSPTRGSNQPQHF.

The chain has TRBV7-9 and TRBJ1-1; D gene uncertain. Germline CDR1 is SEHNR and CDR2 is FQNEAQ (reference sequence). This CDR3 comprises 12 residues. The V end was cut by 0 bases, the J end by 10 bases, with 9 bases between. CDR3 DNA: TGTGCCAGCAGCTTAGCGACGGGTGTAGCTTTCTTT. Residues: CASSLATGVAFF.

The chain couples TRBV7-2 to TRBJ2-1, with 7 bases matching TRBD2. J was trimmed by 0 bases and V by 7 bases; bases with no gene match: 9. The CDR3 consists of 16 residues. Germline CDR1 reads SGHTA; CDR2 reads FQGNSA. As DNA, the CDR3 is TGTGCCAGCACCCGCGGGGGTACTAGCTCCTACAATGAGCAGTTCTTC. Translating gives CASTRGGTSSYNEQFF.

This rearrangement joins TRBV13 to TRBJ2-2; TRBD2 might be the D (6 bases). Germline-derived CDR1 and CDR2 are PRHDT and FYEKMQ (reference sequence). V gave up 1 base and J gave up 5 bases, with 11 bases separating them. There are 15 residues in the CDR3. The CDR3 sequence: CASSLAGVRTGELFF. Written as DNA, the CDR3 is TGTGCCAGCAGCTTAGCGGGAGTGAGGACCGGGGAGCTGTTTTTT.

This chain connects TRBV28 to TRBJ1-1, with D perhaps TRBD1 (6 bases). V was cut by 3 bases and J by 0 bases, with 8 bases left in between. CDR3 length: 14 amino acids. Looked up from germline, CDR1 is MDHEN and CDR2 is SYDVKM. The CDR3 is CASSLDRLNTEAFF. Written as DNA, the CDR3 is TGTGCCAGCAGTTTGGACAGACTGAACACTGAAGCTTTCTTT.

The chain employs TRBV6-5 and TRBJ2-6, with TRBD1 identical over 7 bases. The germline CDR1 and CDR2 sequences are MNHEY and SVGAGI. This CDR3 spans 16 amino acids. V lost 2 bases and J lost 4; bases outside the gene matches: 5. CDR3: CASSYTGTDGANVLTF. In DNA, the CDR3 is TGTGCCAGCAGTTACACGGGGACAGACGGGGCCAACGTCCTGACTTTC.

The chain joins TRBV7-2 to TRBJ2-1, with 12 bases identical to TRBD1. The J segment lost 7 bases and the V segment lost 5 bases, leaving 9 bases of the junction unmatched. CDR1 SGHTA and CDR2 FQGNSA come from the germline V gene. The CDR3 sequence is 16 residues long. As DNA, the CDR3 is TGTGCCAGCAGCCCTGGCGGGACAGGGGGCAGGAATGAGCAGTTCTTC. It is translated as CASSPGGTGGRNEQFF.

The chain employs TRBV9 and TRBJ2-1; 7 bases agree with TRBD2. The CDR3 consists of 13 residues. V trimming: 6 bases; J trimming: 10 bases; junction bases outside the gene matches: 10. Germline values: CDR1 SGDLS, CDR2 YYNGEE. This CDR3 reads CASNLYLAEEQFF. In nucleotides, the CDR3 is TGTGCCAGCAACCTCTACCTAGCGGAAGAGCAGTTCTTC.

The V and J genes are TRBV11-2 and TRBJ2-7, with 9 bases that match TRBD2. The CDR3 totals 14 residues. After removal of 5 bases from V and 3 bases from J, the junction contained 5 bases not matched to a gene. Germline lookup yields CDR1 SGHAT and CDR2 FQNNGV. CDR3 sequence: CASSRTSDYYEQYF. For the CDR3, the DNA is TGTGCCAGCAGCCGGACTAGCGATTACTACGAGCAGTACTTC.

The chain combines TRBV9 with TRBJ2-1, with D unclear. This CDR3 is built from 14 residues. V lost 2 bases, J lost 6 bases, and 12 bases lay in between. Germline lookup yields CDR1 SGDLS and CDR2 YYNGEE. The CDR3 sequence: CASSVRSMGNEQFF. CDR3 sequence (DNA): TGTGCCAGCAGCGTCCGAAGTATGGGCAATGAGCAGTTCTTC.

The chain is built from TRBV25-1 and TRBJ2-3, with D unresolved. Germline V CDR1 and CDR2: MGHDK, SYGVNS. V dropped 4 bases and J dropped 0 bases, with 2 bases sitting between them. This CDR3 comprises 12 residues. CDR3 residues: CASSGSTDTQYF. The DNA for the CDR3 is TGTGCCAGCAGTGGCAGCACAGATACGCAGTATTTT.

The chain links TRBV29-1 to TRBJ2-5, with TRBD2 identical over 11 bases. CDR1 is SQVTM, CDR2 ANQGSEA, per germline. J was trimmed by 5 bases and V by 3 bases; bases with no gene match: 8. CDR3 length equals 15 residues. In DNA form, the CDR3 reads TGCAGCGTTGATTACCTAGCGGGGGGCGTGGAGACCCAGTACTTC. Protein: CSVDYLAGGVETQYF.

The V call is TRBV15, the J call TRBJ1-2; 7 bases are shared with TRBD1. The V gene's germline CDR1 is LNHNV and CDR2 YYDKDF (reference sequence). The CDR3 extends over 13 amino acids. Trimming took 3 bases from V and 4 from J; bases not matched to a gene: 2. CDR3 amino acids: CATSSRGGYGYTF. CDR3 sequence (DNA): TGTGCCACCAGCAGCAGGGGGGGCTATGGCTACACCTTC.

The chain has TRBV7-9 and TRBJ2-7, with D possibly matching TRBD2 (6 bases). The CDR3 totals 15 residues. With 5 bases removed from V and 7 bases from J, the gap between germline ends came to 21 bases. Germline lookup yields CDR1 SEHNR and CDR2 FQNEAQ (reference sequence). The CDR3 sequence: CASSGRVTNGGEQYF. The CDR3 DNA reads TGTGCCAGCAGCGGCCGGGTGACGAACGGGGGAGAGCAGTACTTC.

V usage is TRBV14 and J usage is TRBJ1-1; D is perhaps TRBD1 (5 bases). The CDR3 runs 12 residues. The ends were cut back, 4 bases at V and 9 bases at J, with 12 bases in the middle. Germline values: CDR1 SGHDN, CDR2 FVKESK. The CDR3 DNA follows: TGTGCCAGCAGCCCTTCGGACAATAAAGCTTTCTTT. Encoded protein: CASSPSDNKAFF.

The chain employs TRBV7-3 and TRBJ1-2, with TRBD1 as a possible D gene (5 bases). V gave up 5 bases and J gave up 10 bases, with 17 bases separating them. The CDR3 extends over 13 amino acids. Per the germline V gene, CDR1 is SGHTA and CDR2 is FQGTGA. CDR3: CASSPYPGGDYTF. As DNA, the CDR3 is TGTGCCAGCAGCCCCTATCCCGGGGGGGACTACACCTTC.

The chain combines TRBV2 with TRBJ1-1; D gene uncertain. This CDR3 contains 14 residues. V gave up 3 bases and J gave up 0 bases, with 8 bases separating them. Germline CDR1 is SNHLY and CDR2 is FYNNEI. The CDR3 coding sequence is TGTGCCAGCAGTGAGGTCCGGGTGAACACTGAAGCTTTCTTT. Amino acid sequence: CASSEVRVNTEAFF.

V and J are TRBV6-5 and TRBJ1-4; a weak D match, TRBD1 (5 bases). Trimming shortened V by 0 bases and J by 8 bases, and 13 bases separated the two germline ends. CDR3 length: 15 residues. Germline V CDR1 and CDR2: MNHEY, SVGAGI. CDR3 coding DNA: TGTGCCAGCAGTTACTCAGGGACTCGGGGGGAAAAACTGTTTTTT. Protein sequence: CASSYSGTRGEKLFF.

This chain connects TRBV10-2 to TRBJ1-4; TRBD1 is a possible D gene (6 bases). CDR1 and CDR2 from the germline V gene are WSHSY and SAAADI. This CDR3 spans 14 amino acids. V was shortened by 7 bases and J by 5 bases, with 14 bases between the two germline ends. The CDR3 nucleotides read TGCGCCAGCACCCACAGGGCCCTAAATGAAAAACTGTTTTTT. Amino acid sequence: CASTHRALNEKLFF.